This TCR beta chain was observed in a study of blood T cell repertoires in COVID-19. Germline values: CDR1 SEHNR, CDR2 FQNEAQ (reference sequence). V was shortened by 4 bases and J by 0 bases, with 14 bases between the two germline ends. The CDR3 totals 16 residues. Original analysis: Amplified reference gene primers provided the basis for estimating nucleated cell counts. Profiled with immunoSEQ multiplex PCR; TCRdb holds only in-frame clones, not every one. Clone size and V and J calls were adopted from that table, with D and trimming inferred from the DNA. This table holds about 120,000 clones, around 88% found once.

The chain couples TRBV7-9 to TRBJ2-3; D uncertain. The sequence was collected from a human donor with acute or convalescent COVID-19. The donor label of this sample is uncertain. The sequenced material came from peripheral blood. This CDR3 reads CASSSRATVSTDTQYF. CDR3 in DNA: TGTGCCAGCAGCTCCCGAGCGACGGTCAGCACAGATACGCAGTATTTT.